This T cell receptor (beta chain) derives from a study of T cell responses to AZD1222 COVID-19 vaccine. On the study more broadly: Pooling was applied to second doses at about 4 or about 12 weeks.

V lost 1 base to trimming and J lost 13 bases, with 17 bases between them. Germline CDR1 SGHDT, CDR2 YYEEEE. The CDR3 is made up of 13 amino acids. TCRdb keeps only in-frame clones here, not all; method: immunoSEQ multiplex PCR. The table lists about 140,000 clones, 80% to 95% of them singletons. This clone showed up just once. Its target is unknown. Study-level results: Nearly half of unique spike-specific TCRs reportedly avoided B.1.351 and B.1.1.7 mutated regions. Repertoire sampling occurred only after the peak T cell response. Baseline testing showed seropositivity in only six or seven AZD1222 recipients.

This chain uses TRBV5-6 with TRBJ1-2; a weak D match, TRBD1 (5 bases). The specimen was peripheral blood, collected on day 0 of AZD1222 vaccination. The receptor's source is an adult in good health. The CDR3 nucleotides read TGTGCCAGCAGCTTGCGAACAGGTTTGAAATCCACCTTC. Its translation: CASSLRTGLKSTF.